What follows describes a single T cell receptor beta chain. Its target is not known. This sample stems from a study of a mutant IDH1 vaccine in newly diagnosed glioma. The overall study: The study started vaccination 4-6 weeks after radiotherapy alone, or with temozolomide cycles. The earlier regimen, radiotherapy, temozolomide, or both, was most often both.

This CDR3 has 16 residues. Trimming cost V 8 bases and J 16 bases; bases outside gene matches: 18. The table came from immunoSEQ multiplex PCR; TCRdb's copy has only in-frame clones and leaves some out. The sample has over 80,000 clones; 81% are singletons. Regarding time point: week 47, end of study. All doses held 300 ug of mutant IDH1 20-mer peptide, with topical imiquimod. Donors harbored newly found WHO grade 3 or 4 IDH1-mutant, ATRX-lost astrocytomas. The receptor was isolated from a man aged 40-50 years with glioma. The sequencing here drew on PBMCs, taken from a glioma patient whose treatment included an IDH1 peptide vaccine. The chain joins TRBV6-7 to TRBJ2-1, with 15 positions matching TRBD2. TRBV6-7 is sorted into the ORF group, with uncertain function. The chain's CDR3 is CASARAQRGLAGGQFF. CDR3 DNA sequence: TGTGCCAGCGCACGAGCTCAGAGGGGACTAGCGGGAGGACAATTCTTC.